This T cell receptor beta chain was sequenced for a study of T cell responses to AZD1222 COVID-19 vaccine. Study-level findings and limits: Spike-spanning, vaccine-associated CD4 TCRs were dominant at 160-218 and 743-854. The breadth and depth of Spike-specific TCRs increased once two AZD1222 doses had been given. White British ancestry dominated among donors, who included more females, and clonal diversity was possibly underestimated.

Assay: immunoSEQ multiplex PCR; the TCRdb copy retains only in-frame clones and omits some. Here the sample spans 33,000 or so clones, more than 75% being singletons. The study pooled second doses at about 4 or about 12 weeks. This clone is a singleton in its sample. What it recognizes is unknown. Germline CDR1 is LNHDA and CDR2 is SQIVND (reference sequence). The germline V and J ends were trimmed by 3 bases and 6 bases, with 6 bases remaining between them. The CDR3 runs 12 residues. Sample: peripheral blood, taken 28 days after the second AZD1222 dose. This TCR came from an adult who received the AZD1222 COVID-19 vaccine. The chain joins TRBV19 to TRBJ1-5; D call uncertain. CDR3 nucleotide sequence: TGTGCCAGTAGTATGGTGGCTCAGCCCCAGCATTTT. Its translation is CASSMVAQPQHF.